The clone carrying this T cell receptor beta chain was counted a few times. Its specificity is not known. This specimen belongs to a study of T cell clonality in common variable immunodeficiency. Study-level findings and limits: Fewer deletions and N-nucleotide insertions were reportedly seen in common variable immunodeficiency TCR beta sequences.

TCRdb keeps only in-frame clones here, not all; method: immunoSEQ multiplex PCR. The repertoire consists of around 24,000 clones, none detected only once. Sequenced sample: peripheral blood mononuclear cells. This clonotype was sampled from a human donor with common variable immunodeficiency.

The sequenced part of the CDR3 DNA is TGTGCCAGCAGTTACCGTCCAGGTTCGAGTGGC. This gives the protein CASSYRPGSSG. The full CDR3 is CASSYRPGSSGYTF. This sequence joins TRBV6-2 or TRBV6-3 and TRBJ1-2; D call uncertain. Coverage ceases 3 residues before the CDR3 finishes, and the germline J gene fills in the end. The V gene's germline CDR1 is MNHEY and CDR2 SVGEGT. This CDR3 has 14 residues. The V gene lost 2 bases and the J gene lost 7 bases, with 14 bases spanning the gap.